A single sample is the source of the 10 T cell receptor beta chains below, sequenced in a study of T cells in Graves' hyperthyroidism and ophthalmopathy. Amplification of TCR beta CDR3 regions used RNA as the template. A first-round RT-PCR of the TCR CDR3 used the HTBI primer set. TCRdb called the multiplex PCR reads again in MiXCR, with one record for every CDR3 protein. The sample has 660,000 or so distinct CDR3 sequences; just under 45% are singletons. Material: peripheral blood or thyroid tissue (not recorded which). The receptors stem from an adult man with Graves' disease, either hyperthyroidism or ophthalmopathy (not recorded which).

The sample holds a few counts of this clonotype. The chain joins TRBV2 to TRBJ2-7; either TRBD1 or TRBD2 may supply D (5 bases each). Trimming pared 5 bases from V and 5 bases from J, leaving 16 bases between. Looked up from germline, CDR1 is SNHLY and CDR2 is FYNNEI. This CDR3 spans 14 amino acids. CDR3 residues: CASSSGLVLDEQYF. The CDR3 coding sequence is TGTGCCAGCAGTTCGGGGCTAGTCTTAGACGAGCAGTACTTC.

This chain joins TRBV6-1 and TRBJ1-2; D unresolved. This CDR3 has 12 amino acids. Germline-derived CDR1 and CDR2 are MNHNS and SASEGT. Between the trimmed V and J ends, which lost 5 bases and 6 bases, there was a span of 10 bases. The CDR3 nucleotides are TGTGCCAGCAGTTACGAGCAGAATGGCTACACCTTC. Its translation: CASSYEQNGYTF.

This clonotype was seen many times. The V call is TRBV24-1, the J call TRBJ1-5; D gene uncertain. Germline-derived CDR1 and CDR2 are KGHDR and SFDVKD. V gave up 5 bases and J gave up 0 bases, with 10 bases separating them. The CDR3 contains 15 residues. The DNA for the CDR3 is TGTGCCACCAGTGGAAGTGACTATAGCAATCAGCCCCAGCATTTT. Encoded protein: CATSGSDYSNQPQHF.

This chain uses TRBV10-3 with TRBJ2-5, with D tentatively TRBD1 (6 bases). Per the germline V gene, CDR1 is ENHRY and CDR2 is SYGVKD. This CDR3 comprises 14 residues. Trimming took 5 bases from V and 9 from J, leaving 19 bases between them. CDR3 sequence (DNA): TGTGCCATCAGTATAGACAGGACGACTCAGCCCCAGTACTTC. Protein sequence: CAISIDRTTQPQYF.

This sequence joins TRBV25-1 and TRBJ1-6; D is unclear. Germline assignment: CDR1 MGHDK and CDR2 SYGVNS. Trimming stripped 8 bases from V and 5 bases from J, with 4 bases between. This CDR3 has 11 residues. DNA for the CDR3: TGTGCCAGCGGGAATAATTCACCCCTCCACTTT. Translating it yields CASGNNSPLHF. The complete variable domain, with remaining parts taken from reference TRBV25-1 and TRBJ1-6, reads EADIYQTPRYLVIGTGKKITLECSQTMGHDKMYWYQQDPGMELHLIHYSYGVNSTEKGDLSSESTVSRIRTEHFPLTLESARPSHTSQYLCASGNNSPLHFGNGTRLTVT.

V usage is TRBV5-1 and J usage is TRBJ2-7; 10 nucleotides line up with TRBD2. Losses at the gene ends were 10 bases for V and 4 bases for J; bases not matched to a gene: 5. Germline V gives CDR1 SGHRS, CDR2 YFSETQ. CDR3 length equals 12 residues. The CDR3 DNA is TGCGCCCATCTAGCGGGGGTGTACGAGCAGTACTTC. Protein sequence: CAHLAGVYEQYF.

This clonotype has at least ten counts. The chain couples TRBV7-8 to TRBJ1-2; D might be TRBD1 (5 bases). Trimming removed 5 bases at V and 3 bases at J, with 13 bases between. The CDR3 totals 14 residues. CDR1 is SGHVS and CDR2 is FQNEAQ in the germline V gene. CDR3 amino acids: CASSTAARDYGYTF. CDR3 nucleotide sequence: TGTGCCAGCAGCACCGCCGCCAGGGACTATGGCTACACCTTC.

As for this clonotype: Possible read error: a much larger clone is one base away. V usage is TRBV10-2 and J usage is TRBJ1-1; unclear D gene. The V end lost 6 bases, the J end lost 3 bases, and 11 bases lay between the germline ends. The germline V gene encodes CDR1 WSHSY and CDR2 SAAADI. The CDR3 extends over 13 amino acids. The CDR3 DNA sequence: TGCGCCAGCAGGGACGGTTTGTACACTGAAGCTTTCTTT. Translated: CASRDGLYTEAFF.

The sample holds many counts of this clonotype. The chain joins TRBV25-1 to TRBJ1-2; D is ambiguous. CDR3 size: 14 residues. Trimming cost V 1 base and J 3 bases, with 9 bases left between them. Per the germline V gene, CDR1 is MGHDK and CDR2 is SYGVNS. CDR3 loop: CASSEFKVDYGYTF. DNA for the CDR3: TGTGCCAGCAGTGAATTCAAAGTCGACTATGGCTACACCTTC.

This clonotype came up a few times. The chain combines TRBV7-2 with TRBJ1-1; D is unresolved. CDR3 size: 14 residues. With 1 base removed from V and 4 bases from J, the gap between germline ends came to 10 bases. Germline CDR1 reads SGHTA; CDR2 reads FQGNSA. CDR3 region: CASSLGGWFTEAFF. The CDR3 DNA reads TGTGCCAGCAGCTTAGGAGGCTGGTTCACTGAAGCTTTCTTT.